Below are 2 T cell receptor beta chains sequenced from a single sample in a study of T cell responses to AZD1222 COVID-19 vaccine. TCRdb's copy holds only in-frame clones and misses some; the assay was immunoSEQ multiplex PCR. Seen here are around 110,000 clones, 85% to 95% observed once, and the top ten hold approximately 1.4%. The input for sequencing was peripheral blood, taken 28 days after the second AZD1222 dose. The receptors shown here come from an adult who received the AZD1222 COVID-19 vaccine.

The chain uses TRBV7-9 and TRBJ1-2; the D is unclear. V shed 5 bases and J shed 2 bases, with 12 bases lying between them. There are 14 residues in the CDR3. Germline V CDR1 and CDR2: SEHNR, FQNEAQ (reference sequence). DNA for the CDR3: TGTGCCAGCAGCATCCCGACGGAGAACTATGGCTACACCTTC. It encodes CASSIPTENYGYTF.

This clone was detected a few times. The rearrangement links TRBV11-3 to TRBJ2-1; D unresolved. V lost 5 bases and J 10 bases, leaving 18 bases between the germline ends. This CDR3 contains 14 residues. The germline gives CDR1 SGHNT, CDR2 YENEEA. The CDR3 DNA sequence: TGTGCCAGCAGCGAACTCCTTTTGGGGTCGGAGCAGTTCTTC. Its translation is CASSELLLGSEQFF.